The 22 T cell receptor beta chains below all came from one sample that was sequenced in a study of identical twins. Each CDR3 protein gets one entry after TCRdb re-called the 5' RACE reads with MiXCR. The sample contains 1.5 million to 2 million distinct CDR3 sequences, under 35% of which appear only once. The material sequenced was cord blood. The source is a newborn girl in good health.

The gene calls are TRBV19 and TRBJ2-7; D perhaps matches TRBD1 (6 bases). V was clipped by 5 bases and J by 4 bases, with 24 bases between them. The CDR3 loop spans 17 amino acids. Looked up from germline, CDR1 is LNHDA and CDR2 is SQIVND (reference sequence). The CDR3 here is CASSGPTGKEVRYEQYF. The CDR3 DNA reads TGTGCCAGTAGTGGACCGACAGGAAAGGAGGTACGATACGAGCAGTACTTC.

This clonotype has just a few counts. The chain couples TRBV7-9 to TRBJ1-2; a possible D gene is TRBD1 (5 bases). V lost 1 base and J 5 bases, leaving 14 bases between the germline ends. Germline CDR1 reads SEHNR; CDR2 reads FQNEAQ (reference sequence). The CDR3 spans 15 residues. The CDR3 DNA follows: TGTGCCAGCAGCTTAGGAGACAGTTCGGGGTATGGCTACACCTTC. The encoded protein is CASSLGDSSGYGYTF.

This clonotype was detected a few times. V and J are TRBV2 and TRBJ2-5; possibly TRBD1 or TRBD2 for D (5 bases each). The V end lost 7 bases, the J end lost 5 bases, and 14 bases lay between the germline ends. The CDR3 is 13 residues long. CDR1 and CDR2 from the germline V gene are SNHLY and FYNNEI. CDR3 coding DNA: TGTGCCAGCATCAGAGGGGCAGGGGAGACCCAGTACTTC. Translating gives CASIRGAGETQYF.

V is TRBV29-1 and J is TRBJ2-1; 11 nucleotides align to TRBD2. Unmatched junction bases numbered 11, after V lost 6 bases and J lost 10 bases. The germline CDR1 and CDR2 sequences are SQVTM and ANQGSEA. CDR3 length: 14 residues. The CDR3: CSVGGLAESYEQFF. The CDR3 nucleotides read TGCAGCGTGGGGGGACTAGCGGAATCCTACGAGCAGTTCTTC.

This clonotype has a handful of counts. This sequence joins TRBV25-1 and TRBJ2-5, with TRBD2 matching over 10 bases. This CDR3 is 13 amino acids long. V was pared by 7 bases and J by 3 bases, with 2 bases of the junction left unmatched. The germline V gene has CDR1 MGHDK and CDR2 SYGVNS. The CDR3 region is CASKGTSEETQYF. As DNA, the CDR3 is TGTGCCAGCAAGGGGACTAGCGAAGAGACCCAGTACTTC.

V and J are TRBV12-3 or TRBV12-4 and TRBJ2-5; perhaps TRBD1 as D (6 bases). This CDR3 is 15 amino acids long. Trimming took 5 bases from V and 4 from J, leaving 17 bases between them. The CDR3 here is CASSAGPGVIETQYF. The CDR3 nucleotides are TGTGCCAGCAGTGCTGGGCCAGGGGTAATAGAGACCCAGTACTTC.

This clonotype has only a few counts. The CDR3 sequence: CATSARPGTGNEQFF. The CDR3 DNA reads as TGTGCCACCAGTGCCCGTCCCGGGACAGGGAATGAGCAGTTCTTC. This chain uses TRBV24-1 with TRBJ2-1; 9 positions agree with TRBD1. CDR3 size: 15 residues. The V gene end was trimmed by 5 bases and the J gene end by 7 bases; junction bases not matched to a gene: 8. Germline CDR1 is KGHDR and CDR2 is SFDVKD.

This clonotype was observed a single time. This sequence joins TRBV9 and TRBJ1-4, with D maybe TRBD1 (5 bases). CDR1 and CDR2 from the germline V gene are SGDLS and YYNGEE. The CDR3 totals 18 residues. The V and J ends lost 3 bases and 0 bases respectively, with 18 bases between them. CDR3 protein: CASSERAGRGATNEKLFF. In DNA, the CDR3 is TGTGCCAGCAGCGAGAGAGCGGGGAGGGGCGCAACTAATGAAAAACTGTTTTTT.

The CDR3 sequence: CASSAISGSGGTDTQYF. The CDR3 nucleotides read TGTGCCAGCAGCGCGATTAGCGGGAGCGGGGGCACAGATACGCAGTATTTT. This rearrangement joins TRBV9 to TRBJ2-3; 9 bases line up with TRBD2. V dropped 3 bases and J dropped 1; count of bases not matched to a gene: 9. The germline CDR1 and CDR2 sequences are SGDLS and YYNGEE. The length of the CDR3 is 17 residues.

This chain uses TRBV7-2 with TRBJ1-3; 7 nucleotides agree with TRBD1. CDR1 is SGHTA, CDR2 FQGNSA, per germline. The CDR3 sequence is 16 residues long. The ends lost 2 bases at V and 4 bases at J; junction bases unmatched: 8. Here the CDR3 DNA reads TGTGCCAGCAGCTTAAGTCGTCACAGGGGAGGAAACACCATATATTTT. Translation gives CASSLSRHRGGNTIYF. Using reference TRBV7-2 and TRBJ1-3 for the parts outside the CDR3, the full variable domain is GAGVSQSPSNKVTEKGKDVELRCDPISGHTALYWYRQSLGQGLEFLIYFQGNSAPDKSGLPSDRFSAERTGGSVSTLTIQRTQQEDSAVYLCASSLSRHRGGNTIYFGEGSWLTVV.

This clonotype was counted only a few times. V and J are TRBV7-9 and TRBJ2-1, with D perhaps matching TRBD1 or TRBD2 (7 bases each). This CDR3 comprises 15 residues. V was cut by 2 bases and J by 7 bases, with 15 bases left in between. CDR1 is SEHNR, CDR2 FQNEAQ, per germline (reference sequence). CDR3 DNA sequence: TGTGCCAGCAGCTTAAGGGGGGGACAGACTAATGAGCAGTTCTTC. This translates into CASSLRGGQTNEQFF.

This chain uses TRBV7-2 with TRBJ2-1, with TRBD2 matching over 7 bases. CDR3 length: 15 residues. Germline V CDR1 and CDR2: SGHTA, FQGNSA. V gave up 3 bases and J gave up 3 bases; unmatched junction bases: 5. The chain's CDR3 is CASSLTSQRYNEQFF. CDR3 nucleotides: TGTGCCAGCAGCTTGACTAGCCAACGCTACAATGAGCAGTTCTTC. Filled out from reference TRBV7-2 and TRBJ2-1, the complete variable domain reads GAGVSQSPSNKVTEKGKDVELRCDPISGHTALYWYRQSLGQGLEFLIYFQGNSAPDKSGLPSDRFSAERTGGSVSTLTIQRTQQEDSAVYLCASSLTSQRYNEQFFGPGTRLTVL.

This clonotype was seen once. The V call is TRBV7-8, the J call TRBJ2-2; 11 bases fit TRBD2. V trimming: 5 bases; J trimming: 0 bases; junction bases outside the gene matches: 14. Germline loops: CDR1 SGHVS, CDR2 FQNEAQ. The CDR3 has 20 amino acids. DNA of the CDR3: TGTGCCAGCAGCGTCATCGGGGGACTAGCGGTCATCGCGAACACCGGGGAGCTGTTTTTT. Residues: CASSVIGGLAVIANTGELFF.

The V gene is TRBV3-1, the J gene TRBJ1-2; 9 bases align to TRBD1. In germline, CDR1 is LGHDT, CDR2 YNNKEL (reference sequence). Trimming took 5 bases from V and 4 from J; bases not matched to a gene: 14. This CDR3 contains 17 residues. The CDR3 coding sequence is TGTGCCAGCAGCGCACCCGGGACAGGGACCTCTATCTATGGCTACACCTTC. As protein: CASSAPGTGTSIYGYTF.

The rearrangement uses TRBV2 and TRBJ1-5; D unclear. Germline V gene lookup returns CDR1 SNHLY and CDR2 FYNNEI. The CDR3 is 16 amino acids. V was trimmed by 7 bases and J by 0 bases, leaving 16 bases between them. CDR3 sequence reads: CASIGSIHNSNQPQHF. The CDR3, as DNA: TGTGCCAGCATTGGAAGCATCCATAATAGCAATCAGCCCCAGCATTTT.

The chain couples TRBV7-8 to TRBJ2-3; D gene ambiguous. The V end was cut by 2 bases, the J end by 6 bases, with 9 bases between. Germline V gene data show CDR1 as SGHVS and CDR2 as FQNEAQ. The CDR3 spans 13 residues. CDR3 DNA: TGTGCCAGCAGCTTATTCGAGTGGGATACGCAGTATTTT. Amino acid sequence: CASSLFEWDTQYF.

At least ten counts were recorded for this clonotype. The chain employs TRBV10-3 and TRBJ2-1, with D perhaps matching TRBD2 (5 bases). Germline values: CDR1 ENHRY, CDR2 SYGVKD. V lost 6 bases and J 10 bases, leaving 16 bases between the germline ends. The CDR3 has 13 amino acids. The CDR3 coding sequence is TGTGCCATCAGCCTAGAGAGGGATGGCGAGCAGTTCTTC. Its protein product is CAISLERDGEQFF.

This chain connects TRBV12-5 to TRBJ2-3; a possible D gene is TRBD1 (5 bases). There are 12 residues in the CDR3. Per germline, CDR1 LGHNT and CDR2 FRNRAP. Trimming cost V 5 bases and J 11 bases, with 14 bases left between them. The CDR3 region has the DNA TGTGCTAGTGGTCCCCCCCTAGGACAGCAGTATTTT. Its translation: CASGPPLGQQYF.

Only one count was recorded for this clonotype. This chain links TRBV28 with TRBJ1-5; D remains unclear. The V gene's germline CDR1 is MDHEN and CDR2 SYDVKM. The V end lost 2 bases, the J end lost 0 bases, and 17 bases lay between the germline ends. The CDR3 covers 18 residues. The CDR3: CASSLPRIGRYSNQPQHF. The DNA for the CDR3 is TGTGCCAGCAGTTTACCCCGCATCGGACGCTATAGCAATCAGCCCCAGCATTTT.

This clonotype was detected a few times. The gene calls are TRBV21-1 and TRBJ2-4; no check of the table's D call, TRBD2, against the DNA was made. TRBV21-1 is noted as a pseudogene. The CDR3 extends over 15 amino acids. The CDR3 sequence: CASSPLAGVRNIQYF. CDR3 nucleotides: TGTGCCAGCAGCCCCCTAGCGGGAGTGCGGAACATTCAGTACTTC.

The V and J genes are TRBV20-1 and TRBJ2-7; tentative D call: TRBD2 (6 bases). The CDR3 is 15 residues long. Germline CDR1 and CDR2: DFQATT and SNEGSKA (reference sequence). The V end lost 2 bases, the J end lost 3 bases, and 17 bases lay between the germline ends. The CDR3 region has the DNA TGCAGTGCTAGAAACCTCCGACTAGGACTCTACGAGCAGTACTTC. Its protein is CSARNLRLGLYEQYF.

This rearrangement joins TRBV2 to TRBJ2-5; 10 nucleotides agree with TRBD2. CDR1 is SNHLY and CDR2 is FYNNEI in the germline V gene. V dropped 6 bases and J dropped 5; count of bases not matched to a gene: 9. The CDR3 has 15 residues. The CDR3 DNA is TGTGCCAGCAGACTAGCGGGAATTGGTATGGAGACCCAGTACTTC. Amino acid sequence: CASRLAGIGMETQYF.